The 24 T cell receptor beta chains below come from one sample, sequenced in a study of blood T cell repertoires in COVID-19. Sequencing was performed with immunoSEQ multiplex PCR; in TCRdb, only in-frame clones are kept and a portion is missing. This sample has around 100,000 clones; roughly 87% occur once, and the top ten carry around 6.9%. Sequencing input: peripheral blood. The receptors were gathered from a woman aged 55-75 years with acute or convalescent COVID-19.

The gene calls are TRBV6-5 and TRBJ1-1; 7 positions match TRBD1. CDR3 length: 13 residues. Germline assignment: CDR1 MNHEY and CDR2 SVGAGI. After removal of 2 bases from V and 6 bases from J, the junction contained 3 bases not matched to a gene. Written as DNA, the CDR3 is TGTGCCAGCAGTTACCCCGGACAGGCTGAAGCTTTCTTT. Encoded protein: CASSYPGQAEAFF.

The V call is TRBV2, the J call TRBJ1-5; TRBD1 matches 10 bases. The CDR3 covers 13 residues. Germline assignment: CDR1 SNHLY and CDR2 FYNNEI. With V trimmed by 8 bases and J by 6 bases, 4 bases remained unmatched. CDR3 protein: CASSGQGTQPQHF. The CDR3 region has the DNA TGTGCCAGCTCGGGACAGGGGACTCAGCCCCAGCATTTT.

This chain uses TRBV28 with TRBJ2-2; possibly TRBD1 for D (6 bases). This CDR3 is 14 amino acids long. V gave up 6 bases and J gave up 0 bases, with 8 bases separating them. CDR1 MDHEN and CDR2 SYDVKM come from the germline V gene. The DNA of the CDR3 is TGTGCCAGCAGGGGGACAACGAACACCGGGGAGCTGTTTTTT. Amino acid sequence: CASRGTTNTGELFF.

This sequence joins TRBV19 and TRBJ2-2; 8 bases align to TRBD1. The V and J ends lost 3 bases and 7 bases, in that order; junction bases with no gene match: 7. The CDR3 consists of 15 residues. CDR1 and CDR2 (germline): LNHDA, SQIVND (reference sequence). CDR3 DNA: TGTGCCAGTAGTATCGGTGACAGGGGCGGCGGGGAGCTGTTTTTT. Translating gives CASSIGDRGGGELFF. Full variable domain (remainder filled in from reference TRBV19 and TRBJ2-2): DGGITQSPKYLFRKEGQNVTLSCEQNLNHDAMYWYRQDPGQGLRLIYYSQIVNDFQKGDIAEGYSVSREKKESFPLTVTSAQKNPTAFYLCASSIGDRGGGELFFGEGSRLTVL.

V is TRBV28 and J is TRBJ1-6; the D gene is possibly TRBD1 (5 bases). The CDR3 totals 15 residues. Trimming removed 2 bases from V and 4 bases from J, with 9 bases in between. Germline lookup yields CDR1 MDHEN and CDR2 SYDVKM. The CDR3 sequence is CASSLNRIYNSPLHF. In DNA form, the CDR3 reads TGTGCCAGCAGTTTAAACAGGATATATAATTCACCCCTCCACTTT.

This sequence joins TRBV20-1 and TRBJ1-6; possibly TRBD1 for D (5 bases). Germline CDR1 DFQATT, CDR2 SNEGSKA (reference sequence). CDR3 length: 13 residues. V lost 3 bases and J lost 5, with 8 bases in between. This CDR3 reads CSASLTDNSPLHF. In DNA, the CDR3 is TGCAGTGCTAGTTTGACAGATAATTCACCCCTCCACTTT.

This chain's CDR3 is CASSLRQQSGNTIYF. In DNA, the CDR3 is TGTGCCAGCAGCTTACGACAACAATCTGGAAACACCATATATTTT. This chain uses TRBV11-3 with TRBJ1-3, with unresolved D. The CDR3 has 15 amino acids. V lost 2 bases, J lost 1 base, and 9 bases lay in between. From germline, CDR1 is SGHNT and CDR2 YENEEA.

The V call is TRBV20-1, the J call TRBJ2-3; tentative D call: TRBD2 (5 bases). The V gene's germline CDR1 is DFQATT and CDR2 SNEGSKA (reference sequence). The CDR3 extends over 11 amino acids. Trimming shortened V by 6 bases and J by 5 bases, and 9 bases separated the two germline ends. The CDR3 sequence is CSAGLRDTQYF. CDR3 DNA: TGCAGTGCAGGACTGAGAGATACGCAGTATTTT.

CDR3 protein: CATSRAEGSQYF. The CDR3 coding sequence is TGTGCCACCAGCAGAGCGGAGGGGTCCCAGTACTTC. The V gene is TRBV15, the J gene TRBJ2-5; possible D gene TRBD2, 6 bases. The CDR3 sequence is 12 residues long. The germline gives CDR1 LNHNV, CDR2 YYDKDF (reference sequence). V gave up 1 base and J gave up 9 bases, with 9 bases separating them.

Notes on this clone: Other DNA sequences in this sample translate to the same CDR3. This chain uses TRBV3-1 (or the pseudogene TRBV3-2) with TRBJ2-5; 7 bases are a match to TRBD2. Germline lookup yields CDR1 LGHDT and CDR2 YNNKEL (reference sequence). Unmatched junction bases numbered 4, after V lost 4 bases and J lost 2 bases. This CDR3 spans 14 amino acids. The CDR3 coding sequence is TGTGCCAGCAGCCCCTTGGGGGGGCAAGAGACCCAGTACTTC. It translates to CASSPLGGQETQYF.

V usage is TRBV28 and J usage is TRBJ2-7, with 12 nucleotides matching TRBD2. The CDR3 has 15 residues. V lost 4 bases and J lost 7; bases outside the gene matches: 8. Germline V gene data show CDR1 as MDHEN and CDR2 as SYDVKM. CDR3 region: CASSSGASGRGEQYF. The CDR3 DNA reads TGTGCCAGCAGTTCAGGGGCTAGCGGGAGGGGGGAGCAGTACTTC. Filled out from reference TRBV28 and TRBJ2-7, the complete variable domain reads DVKVTQSSRYLVKRTGEKVFLECVQDMDHENMFWYRQDPGLGLRLIYFSYDVKMKEKGDIPEGYSVSREKKERFSLILESASTNQTSMYLCASSSGASGRGEQYFGPGTRLTVT.

The genes are TRBV5-1 and TRBJ1-6; D is undetermined. The CDR3 runs to 14 residues. The germline gives CDR1 SGHRS, CDR2 YFSETQ. Trimming removed 0 bases from V and 5 bases from J, with 6 bases in between. The CDR3 sequence is CASSLDSHNSPLHF. The DNA of the CDR3 is TGCGCCAGCAGCTTGGACAGCCATAATTCACCCCTCCACTTT.

The chain has TRBV4-2 and TRBJ2-7, with a possible D match to TRBD2 (6 bases). The CDR3 is 16 amino acids. Germline loops: CDR1 LGHNA, CDR2 YNFKEQ. Deletions cut 1 base from V and 2 bases from J, with 15 bases between. The CDR3 reads CASSQASTGGAYEQYF. CDR3 bases: TGTGCCAGCAGCCAAGCTTCAACAGGCGGGGCCTACGAGCAGTACTTC.

V is TRBV5-1 and J is TRBJ1-1, with D possibly TRBD1 on 6 matching bases. The CDR3 loop spans 14 amino acids. Germline CDR1 reads SGHRS; CDR2 reads YFSETQ. Trimming left V 3 bases short and J 2 bases short, with 11 bases between. The CDR3 sequence is CASSSSQGNTEAFF. The CDR3 DNA follows: TGCGCCAGCAGCTCATCACAGGGTAACACTGAAGCTTTCTTT.

The rearrangement links TRBV10-2 to TRBJ2-1; 8 bases map to TRBD2. The junction had 12 bases not matched to a gene; V was cut back by 0 bases and J by 5 bases. The length of the CDR3 is 18 residues. CDR1 is WSHSY, CDR2 SAAADI, per germline. The CDR3 sequence: CASSESALGLVLDNEQFF. CDR3 DNA: TGCGCCAGCAGTGAGTCGGCCCTGGGACTAGTTCTCGACAATGAGCAGTTCTTC.

The chain links TRBV18 to TRBJ2-7, with 10 bases fitting TRBD2. The V segment lost 3 bases and the J segment 5 bases; nucleotides outside the gene matches: 7. The CDR3 is 15 residues long. Germline CDR1 KGHSH, CDR2 LQKENI. Here the CDR3 DNA reads TGTGCCAGCTCACCTGTTGTGCTAGCGGGAGACGAGCAGTACTTC. Protein: CASSPVVLAGDEQYF.

The chain uses TRBV9 and TRBJ1-6; 9 bases are shared with TRBD1. Unmatched junction bases numbered 1, after V lost 0 bases and J lost 6 bases. CDR1 and CDR2 from the germline V gene are SGDLS and YYNGEE. The CDR3 totals 15 residues. CDR3 sequence reads: CASSVGTGVNSPLHF. In DNA, the CDR3 is TGTGCCAGCAGCGTAGGGACAGGGGTTAATTCACCCCTCCACTTT. Full variable domain (missing parts from reference TRBV9 and TRBJ1-6): DSGVTQTPKHLITATGQRVTLRCSPRSGDLSVYWYQQSLDQGLQFLIQYYNGEERAKGNILERFSAQQFPDLHSELNLSSLELGDSALYFCASSVGTGVNSPLHFGNGTRLTVT.

This clone occurred a few times. This chain links TRBV12-1 with TRBJ1-5; the D call in the table, TRBD1, was not verified against the DNA. TRBV12-1 is a listed pseudogene. The CDR3 runs to 15 residues. The CDR3 sequence: CASSFRTGDGQPQHF. CDR3 nucleotides: TGTGCCAGCAGCTTTAGGACAGGGGATGGTCAGCCCCAGCATTTT.

This chain uses TRBV2 with TRBJ2-2, with 13 positions matching TRBD2. The CDR3 covers 17 residues. Looked up from germline, CDR1 is SNHLY and CDR2 is FYNNEI. With 5 bases clipped from V and 2 bases from J, the junction kept 5 bases outside the gene matches. For the CDR3, the DNA is TGTGCCAGCAGTCGACTAGCGGGAGGTCTTAACACCGGGGAGCTGTTTTTT. Translation: CASSRLAGGLNTGELFF.

The rearrangement uses TRBV7-3 and TRBJ2-1; 7 bases map to TRBD2. The CDR3 is made up of 19 amino acids. Unmatched junction bases numbered 18, after V lost 5 bases and J lost 2 bases. Germline loops: CDR1 SGHTA, CDR2 FQGTGA. The CDR3 nucleotides are TGTGCCAGCAGCCCCCGGTCACGGGGGGAGCGGACTACCTACAATGAGCAGTTCTTC. The encoded protein is CASSPRSRGERTTYNEQFF.

The J gene is TRBJ1-2, the V gene TRBV10-3; D may be TRBD1 (6 bases). The germline CDR1 and CDR2 sequences are ENHRY and SYGVKD. The V end lost 0 bases, the J end lost 4 bases, and 12 bases lay between the germline ends. CDR3 length: 15 amino acids. CDR3 loop: CAISESAGEGYGYTF. For the CDR3, the DNA is TGTGCCATCAGTGAGTCCGCAGGGGAAGGCTATGGCTACACCTTC.

Here the CDR3 DNA reads TGTGCCAGCAGCCAAGTGGGCGGGGCCAGCACAGATACGCAGTATTTT. Protein product: CASSQVGGASTDTQYF. The genes are TRBV4-2 and TRBJ2-3; tentatively, D is TRBD2 (6 bases). The CDR3 spans 16 residues. Trimming left V 1 base short and J 0 bases short, with 11 bases between. Germline V lookup: CDR1 LGHNA, CDR2 YNFKEQ.

The chain recombines TRBV11-3 with TRBJ2-5; 9 bases agree with TRBD2. J lost 7 bases, V lost 7 bases, and 13 bases had no gene match. The CDR3 is 15 residues long. Germline V gene data show CDR1 as SGHNT and CDR2 as YENEEA. CDR3 sequence reads: CASKVPIAGAGTQYF. In DNA form, the CDR3 reads TGTGCCAGCAAAGTCCCTATAGCGGGAGCGGGGACCCAGTACTTC. The variable domain in full, with the rest retrieved from reference TRBV11-3 and TRBJ2-5, is EAGVVQSPRYKIIEKKQPVAFWCNPISGHNTLYWYLQNLGQGPELLIRYENEEAVDDSQLPKDRFSAERLKGVDSTLKIQPAELGDSAVYLCASKVPIAGAGTQYFGPGTRLLVL.

As to this clone: This sample includes further DNA sequences coding for the same CDR3. The CDR3 sequence: CASSPKTGNTGELFF. The DNA for the CDR3 is TGTGCCAGCTCACCAAAAACAGGGAACACCGGGGAGCTGTTTTTT. The V and J genes are TRBV18 and TRBJ2-2, with D possibly being TRBD1 (5 bases). The CDR3 loop spans 15 amino acids. V was cut by 2 bases and J by 1 base, with 8 bases left in between. Germline V CDR1 and CDR2: KGHSH, LQKENI.